Following are 15 T cell receptor beta chains from one sample sequenced in a study of OX40 agonist ivuxolimab in advanced cancers. Measured with immunoSEQ multiplex PCR; TCRdb has only the in-frame clones, and not every one. The data show approximately 70,000 clones, around 80% seen once. Sequenced material: CD4+ or CD8+ T cells sorted from blood, taken in a trial of the OX40 agonist ivuxolimab. These receptors originate from an adult with an advanced solid tumor such as melanoma, head and neck, liver or kidney cancer.

The chain couples TRBV5-1 to TRBJ1-2; the D gene is possibly TRBD1 (5 bases). V was shortened by 0 bases and J by 8 bases, with 11 bases between the two germline ends. Looked up from germline, CDR1 is SGHRS and CDR2 is YFSETQ. CDR3 length equals 13 residues. CDR3 nucleotides: TGCGCCAGCAGCTTGGGCCAGGGTGACGGCTACACCTTC. It encodes CASSLGQGDGYTF.

Comment on this clone: Within the sample, other DNA sequences also encode this same CDR3. This CDR3 is CSVEGGPTYEQYF. CDR3 nucleotides: TGCAGCGTTGAGGGAGGGCCGACCTACGAGCAGTACTTC. The rearrangement joins TRBV29-1 to TRBJ2-7, with 7 bases lining up with TRBD2. V was pared by 3 bases and J by 2 bases, with 4 bases of the junction left unmatched. Germline CDR1 reads SQVTM; CDR2 reads ANQGSEA. CDR3 length: 13 residues.

In its sample, this clone was seen once. The genes are TRBV20-1 and TRBJ2-7; D is possibly TRBD2 (5 bases). V was cut by 3 bases and J by 8 bases, with 11 bases left in between. Germline assignment: CDR1 DFQATT and CDR2 SNEGSKA (reference sequence). CDR3 length: 11 amino acids. The CDR3 here is CSARDFPKQYF. The CDR3 DNA reads TGCAGTGCTAGGGACTTCCCCAAGCAGTACTTC.

J is TRBJ1-2 and V is TRBV7-8; D gene ambiguous. The V and J ends lost 5 bases and 4 bases respectively, with 14 bases between them. The CDR3 runs to 14 residues. In germline, CDR1 is SGHVS, CDR2 FQNEAQ. The CDR3 spells CASSTETQIYGYTF. The CDR3 bases are TGTGCCAGCAGCACAGAGACCCAGATCTATGGCTACACCTTC. Supplemented by reference TRBV7-8 and TRBJ1-2, the full variable domain reads GAGVSQSPRYKVAKRGQDVALRCDPISGHVSLFWYQQALGQGPEFLTYFQNEAQLDKSGLPSDRFFAERPEGSVSTLKIQRTQQEDSAVYLCASSTETQIYGYTFGSGTRLTVV.

This clone was seen a single time. The CDR3 DNA is TGTGCCAGCAGCGTAGGAGACAGCTTGAATCAGCCCCAGCATTTT. As protein: CASSVGDSLNQPQHF. The chain links TRBV9 to TRBJ1-5; tentative D call: TRBD1 (5 bases). CDR3 length equals 15 residues. Per the germline V gene, CDR1 is SGDLS and CDR2 is YYNGEE. Trimming took 0 bases from V and 4 from J, leaving 11 bases between them.

The chain joins TRBV2 to TRBJ2-5, with TRBD1 as a possible D gene (6 bases). V was trimmed by 9 bases and J by 4 bases, leaving 12 bases between them. This CDR3 contains 12 residues. Per germline, CDR1 SNHLY and CDR2 FYNNEI. CDR3 nucleotide sequence: TGTGCCAGTACAGGGACGACAGAGACCCAGTACTTC. This codes for CASTGTTETQYF.

The rearrangement joins TRBV6-6 to TRBJ1-2; D not resolved. CDR1 and CDR2 from the germline V gene are MNHNY and SVGAGI (reference sequence). Trimming took 10 bases from V and 4 from J, leaving 16 bases between them. This CDR3 is 13 amino acids long. The CDR3 spells CATLPTSLYGYTF. The CDR3 DNA follows: TGTGCCACGCTACCAACTAGTCTCTATGGCTACACCTTC.

V is TRBV5-1 and J is TRBJ2-5, with 7 bases aligning to TRBD2. The DNA end favors TRBJ2-7, so the J call may be wrong. Per germline, CDR1 SGHRS and CDR2 YFSETQ. CDR3 length equals 13 residues. This CDR3 is CASSPGLSYEQYF. CDR3 nucleotide sequence: TGCGCCAGCAGCCCGGGACTATCCTACGAGCAGTACTTC.

This clone was detected only once. This chain connects TRBV4-1 to TRBJ2-5; maybe TRBD1 (5 bases). Trimming removed 1 base from V and 0 bases from J, with 18 bases in between. The CDR3 runs to 18 residues. Germline loops: CDR1 MGHRA, CDR2 YSYEKL. The CDR3 here is CASSQAGNRARNQETQYF. As DNA, the CDR3 is TGCGCCAGCAGCCAAGCAGGGAATAGGGCAAGAAACCAAGAGACCCAGTACTTC.

The gene calls are TRBV5-5 and TRBJ1-6; 12 bases agree with TRBD1. The CDR3 sequence is 14 residues long. After removal of 2 bases from V and 12 bases from J, the junction contained 3 bases not matched to a gene. In germline, CDR1 is SGHKS, CDR2 YYEKEE (reference sequence). CDR3 DNA sequence: TGTGCCAGCAGCTTAGGGACAGGGGGCGAACCCCTCCACTTT. Translated: CASSLGTGGEPLHF.

The genes are TRBV14 and TRBJ2-5; D is unclear. This CDR3 region has 16 residues. The V end was cut by 0 bases, the J end by 7 bases, with 18 bases between. CDR1 and CDR2 (germline): SGHDN, FVKESK. The CDR3 bases are TGTGCCAGCAGCCAAGACGTTTCCTGGGCCCCCGGGACCCAGTACTTC. Its protein product is CASSQDVSWAPGTQYF.

J is TRBJ2-7 and V is TRBV7-9; D gene ambiguous. Germline-derived CDR1 and CDR2 are SEHNR and FQNEAQ (reference sequence). V was pared by 4 bases and J by 1 base, with 14 bases between. This CDR3 is 15 amino acids long. The CDR3: CASSSTRHQSYEQYV. In DNA form, the CDR3 reads TGTGCCAGCAGCTCAACACGGCACCAATCCTACGAGCAGTACGTC.

This CDR3 is CASSERVGGTEAFF. Written as DNA, the CDR3 is TGTGCCAGCAGCGAGAGAGTGGGCGGCACTGAAGCTTTCTTT. This chain links TRBV27 with TRBJ1-1, with D unclear. Germline CDR1 reads MNHEY; CDR2 reads SMNVEV (reference sequence). V gave up 6 bases and J gave up 4 bases, with 15 bases separating them. The CDR3 loop spans 14 amino acids.

The V and J genes are TRBV9 and TRBJ2-1; a weak D match, TRBD2 (6 bases). From germline, CDR1 is SGDLS and CDR2 YYNGEE. The ends were cut back, 0 bases at V and 2 bases at J, with 18 bases in the middle. There are 18 residues in the CDR3. Written as DNA, the CDR3 is TGTGCCAGCAGCGTAGTAAAGAATCGGACTACCCCCTACAATGAGCAGTTCTTC. Translated, it gives CASSVVKNRTTPYNEQFF.

CDR3 bases: TGTGCCAGCAGCTTAGCTGGCAGGGGTGAAGCTTTCTTT. Protein product: CASSLAGRGEAFF. The chain links TRBV7-9 to TRBJ1-1, with D maybe TRBD1 (6 bases). In germline, CDR1 is SEHNR, CDR2 FQNEAQ (reference sequence). The CDR3 covers 13 residues. V was shortened by 0 bases and J by 7 bases, with 9 bases between the two germline ends.